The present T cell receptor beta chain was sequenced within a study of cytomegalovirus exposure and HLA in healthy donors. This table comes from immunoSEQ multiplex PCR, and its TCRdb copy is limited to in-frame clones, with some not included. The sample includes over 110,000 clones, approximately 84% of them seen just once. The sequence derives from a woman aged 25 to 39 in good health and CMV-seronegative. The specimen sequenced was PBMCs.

The CDR3 protein is CASSQDRGTMNTEAFF. The CDR3 region has the DNA TGTGCCAGCAGCCAAGATAGGGGCACCATGAACACTGAAGCTTTCTTT. The chain joins TRBV14 to TRBJ1-1, with D possibly being TRBD1 (5 bases). Germline CDR1 SGHDN, CDR2 FVKESK. The CDR3 loop spans 16 amino acids. V lost 0 bases and J lost 0, with 11 bases in between.